This TCR beta chain was sequenced in a study of T cell changes during pregnancy in multiple sclerosis. CDR3 length equals 13 residues. The ends were cut back, 6 bases at V and 6 bases at J, with 14 bases in the middle. Germline assignment: CDR1 MNHEY and CDR2 SMNVEV (reference sequence). Only in-frame clones appear in the TCRdb table, and some are missing; sequencing was by immunoSEQ multiplex PCR. In the table there are just over 30,000 clones, 70% to 90% of which are singletons. The genes are TRBV27 and TRBJ1-2; unclear D gene. The sequence derives from a female donor with multiple sclerosis, enrolled in a pregnancy study. Material: CD8+ T cells from peripheral blood mononuclear cells, obtained in the second trimester of pregnancy. CDR3: CASSHGSGDGYTF. The CDR3 DNA reads as TGTGCCAGCAGCCACGGCAGCGGGGATGGCTACACCTTC.